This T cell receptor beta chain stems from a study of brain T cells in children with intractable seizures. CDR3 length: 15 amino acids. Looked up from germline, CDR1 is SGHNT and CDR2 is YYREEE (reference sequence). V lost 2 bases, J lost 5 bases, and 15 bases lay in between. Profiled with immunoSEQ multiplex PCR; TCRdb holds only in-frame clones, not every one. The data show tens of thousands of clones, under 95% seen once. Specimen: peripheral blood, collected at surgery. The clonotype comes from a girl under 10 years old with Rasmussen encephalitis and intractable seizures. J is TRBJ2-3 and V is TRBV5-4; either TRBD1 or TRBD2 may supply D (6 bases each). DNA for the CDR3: TGTGCCAGCAGCTTTAAGGGGGGCATGGTAGATACGCAGTATTTT. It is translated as CASSFKGGMVDTQYF.